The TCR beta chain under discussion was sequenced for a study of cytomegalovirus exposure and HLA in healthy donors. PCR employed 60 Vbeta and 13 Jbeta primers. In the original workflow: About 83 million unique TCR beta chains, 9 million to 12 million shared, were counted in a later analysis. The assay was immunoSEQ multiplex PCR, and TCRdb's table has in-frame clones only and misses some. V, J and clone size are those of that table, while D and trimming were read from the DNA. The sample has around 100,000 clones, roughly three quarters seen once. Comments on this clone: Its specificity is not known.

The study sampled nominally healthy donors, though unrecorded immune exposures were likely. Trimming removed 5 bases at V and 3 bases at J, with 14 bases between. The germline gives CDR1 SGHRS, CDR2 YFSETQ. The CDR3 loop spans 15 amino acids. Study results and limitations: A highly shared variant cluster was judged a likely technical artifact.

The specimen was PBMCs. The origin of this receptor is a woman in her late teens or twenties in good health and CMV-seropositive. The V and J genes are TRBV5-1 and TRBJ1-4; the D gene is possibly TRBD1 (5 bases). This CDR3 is CASRAQGGPNEKLFF. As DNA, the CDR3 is TGCGCCAGCAGGGCGCAGGGAGGCCCTAATGAAAAACTGTTTTTT.